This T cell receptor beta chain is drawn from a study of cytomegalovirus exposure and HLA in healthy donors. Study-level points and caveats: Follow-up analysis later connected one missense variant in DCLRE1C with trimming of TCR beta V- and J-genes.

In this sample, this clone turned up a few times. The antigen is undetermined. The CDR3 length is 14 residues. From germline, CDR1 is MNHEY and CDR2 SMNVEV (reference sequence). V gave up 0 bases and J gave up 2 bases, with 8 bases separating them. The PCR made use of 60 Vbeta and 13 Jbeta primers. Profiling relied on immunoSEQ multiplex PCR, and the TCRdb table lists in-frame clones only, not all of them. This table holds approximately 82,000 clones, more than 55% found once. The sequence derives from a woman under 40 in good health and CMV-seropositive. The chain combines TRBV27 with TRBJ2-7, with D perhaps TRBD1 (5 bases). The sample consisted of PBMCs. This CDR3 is CASSLSRVAYEQYF. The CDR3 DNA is TGTGCCAGCAGTTTATCCAGGGTTGCCTACGAGCAGTACTTC.